One sample yielded the 8 T cell receptor beta chains listed below, sequenced in a study of blood T cell repertoires in COVID-19. The method was immunoSEQ multiplex PCR; TCRdb's version includes in-frame clones alone and lacks a portion of them. The sample comprises about 190,000 clones, around 86% of which are singletons, and 6.7% rests with the top ten. Sequencing input: peripheral blood. Receptors originate from a man aged 40-49 years with acute or convalescent COVID-19.

V usage is TRBV7-2 and J usage is TRBJ2-5; no clear D. V dropped 2 bases and J dropped 4 bases, with 11 bases sitting between them. Germline CDR1 reads SGHTA; CDR2 reads FQGNSA. The CDR3 runs 14 residues. CDR3 in amino acids: CASSLSPRSETQYF. CDR3 nucleotide sequence: TGTGCCAGCAGCTTAAGTCCGCGCTCAGAGACCCAGTACTTC.

V gene TRBV6-6 combines with J gene TRBJ2-5, with 8 positions matching TRBD2. CDR1 is MNHNY, CDR2 SVGAGI, per germline (reference sequence). V dropped 7 bases and J dropped 4; count of bases not matched to a gene: 14. The CDR3 runs to 16 residues. In DNA form, the CDR3 reads TGTGCCAGCACCTTCAGGCGGGGGGCGCTAGGAGAGACCCAGTACTTC. Translating it yields CASTFRRGALGETQYF.

This chain uses TRBV7-2 with TRBJ1-1; D unclear. Germline CDR1 and CDR2: SGHTA and FQGNSA. Trimming shortened V by 5 bases and J by 1 base, and 11 bases separated the two germline ends. The CDR3 has 14 residues. The CDR3 nucleotides are TGTGCCAGCAGCCACCTGCTCAGGAACACTGAAGCTTTCTTT. It encodes CASSHLLRNTEAFF.

This clone was counted only a few times. This rearrangement joins TRBV5-4 to TRBJ2-3; tentative D call: TRBD1 (5 bases). The length of the CDR3 is 14 residues. The V end was cut by 0 bases, the J end by 1 base, with 6 bases between. CDR1 and CDR2 (germline): SGHNT, YYREEE (reference sequence). The CDR3 DNA sequence: TGTGCCAGCAGCTTGGAACAGGGCACAGATACGCAGTATTTT. Its protein is CASSLEQGTDTQYF.

The chain joins TRBV6-5 to TRBJ2-1; possible D gene TRBD2, 6 bases. This CDR3 is 14 amino acids long. The V end lost 6 bases, the J end lost 5 bases, and 14 bases lay between the germline ends. Per germline, CDR1 MNHEY and CDR2 SVGAGI. The CDR3 bases are TGTGCCAGCAGGTGGAGGGGTACAGACAATGAGCAGTTCTTC. Its protein is CASRWRGTDNEQFF.

This chain connects TRBV4-3 to TRBJ1-1; D remains ambiguous. The V gene lost 0 bases and the J gene lost 2 bases, with 10 bases spanning the gap. In germline, CDR1 is LGHNA, CDR2 YSLEER. This CDR3 contains 15 residues. CDR3 DNA sequence: TGCGCCAGCAGCCAAGAGCTGCCAGAAAACACTGAAGCTTTCTTT. This translates into CASSQELPENTEAFF.

The rearrangement links TRBV30 to TRBJ1-4, with D possibly matching TRBD1 (6 bases). Germline assignment: CDR1 GTSNPN and CDR2 SVGIG (reference sequence). Trimming stripped 2 bases from V and 10 bases from J, with 17 bases between. The CDR3 length is 14 residues. CDR3 loop: CAWSPGEGSGKLFF. The CDR3, as DNA: TGTGCCTGGAGTCCAGGGGAAGGATCGGGAAAACTGTTTTTT.

The chain joins TRBV11-2 to TRBJ1-2; D is undetermined. CDR1 SGHAT and CDR2 FQNNGV come from the germline V gene. The CDR3 is 12 amino acids. V lost 9 bases to trimming and J lost 0 bases, with 8 bases between them. CDR3 protein: CASSGTNYGYTF. CDR3 in DNA: TGTGCCAGTTCGGGAACTAACTATGGCTACACCTTC.